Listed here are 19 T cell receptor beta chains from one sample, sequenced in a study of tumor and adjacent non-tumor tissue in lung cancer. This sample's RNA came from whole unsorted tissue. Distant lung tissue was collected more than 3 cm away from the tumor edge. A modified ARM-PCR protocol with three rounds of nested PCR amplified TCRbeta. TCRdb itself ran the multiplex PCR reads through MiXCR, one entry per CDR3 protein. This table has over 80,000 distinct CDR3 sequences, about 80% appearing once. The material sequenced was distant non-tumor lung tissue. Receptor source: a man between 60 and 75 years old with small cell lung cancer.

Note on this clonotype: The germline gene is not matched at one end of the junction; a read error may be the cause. CDR3 bases: TGTGTCAGCAGTGGTAGACGGCACTCCTACAATGAGCAGTTCTTC. This sequence encodes CVSSGRRHSYNEQFF. The rearrangement uses TRBV12-3 or TRBV12-4 and TRBJ2-1; D gene unclear. This CDR3 contains 15 residues.

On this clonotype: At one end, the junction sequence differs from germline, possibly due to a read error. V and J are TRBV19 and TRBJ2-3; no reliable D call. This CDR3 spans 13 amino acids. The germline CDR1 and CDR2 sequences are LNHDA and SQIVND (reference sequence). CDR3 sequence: CVSSPLGTDTQYF. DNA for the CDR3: TGTGTCAGTAGTCCGCTTGGTACAGATACGCAGTATTTT.

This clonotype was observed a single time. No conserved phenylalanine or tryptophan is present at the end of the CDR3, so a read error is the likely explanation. The CDR3: CSVELSARRTDMQYL. CDR3 DNA sequence: TGCAGCGTTGAGCTATCGGCCCGTCGCACAGATATGCAGTATTTA. The V and J genes are TRBV29-1 and TRBJ2-3; D remains ambiguous. The length of the CDR3 is 15 residues. Germline-derived CDR1 and CDR2 are SQVTM and ANQGSEA.

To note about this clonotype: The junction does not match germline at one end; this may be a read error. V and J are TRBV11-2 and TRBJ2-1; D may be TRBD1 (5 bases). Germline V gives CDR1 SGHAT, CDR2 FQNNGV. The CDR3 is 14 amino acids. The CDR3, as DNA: TGTGGCAGCAGCTTAGAGGCAGGGTTGGTCGAACAGTTCTTC. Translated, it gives CGSSLEAGLVEQFF.

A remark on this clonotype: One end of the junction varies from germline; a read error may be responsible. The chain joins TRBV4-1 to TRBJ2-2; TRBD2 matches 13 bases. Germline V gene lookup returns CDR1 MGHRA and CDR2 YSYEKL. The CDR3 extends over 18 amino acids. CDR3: CASSQDRLAGGITGEQLF. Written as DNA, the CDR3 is TGCGCCAGCAGCCAAGATCGACTAGCGGGAGGAATCACCGGGGAGCAGTTGTTT.

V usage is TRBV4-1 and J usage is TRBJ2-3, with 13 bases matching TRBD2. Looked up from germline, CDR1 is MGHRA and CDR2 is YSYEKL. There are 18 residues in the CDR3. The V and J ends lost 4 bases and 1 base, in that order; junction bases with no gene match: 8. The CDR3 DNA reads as TGCGCCAGCAGCCGCATCTCCGGGACTAGCGGGGGCACAGATACGCAGTATTTT. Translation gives CASSRISGTSGGTDTQYF.

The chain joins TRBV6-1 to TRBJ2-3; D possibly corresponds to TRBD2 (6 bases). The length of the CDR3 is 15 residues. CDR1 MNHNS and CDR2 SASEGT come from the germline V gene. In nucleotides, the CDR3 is TGTGTTAGCACCGCACCTAGCGAAGGAACAGATACGCAGTATTTT. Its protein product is CVSTAPSEGTDTQYF.

The CDR3 coding sequence is TGTGCCAGCAGCCCATGGTTGTCCGCAGATACGCAGTATTTT. Its protein product is CASSPWLSADTQYF. The chain couples TRBV11-2 to TRBJ2-3; D gene uncertain. CDR3 length: 14 residues. Per germline, CDR1 SGHAT and CDR2 FQNNGV. Trimming shortened V by 5 bases and J by 4 bases, and 13 bases separated the two germline ends.

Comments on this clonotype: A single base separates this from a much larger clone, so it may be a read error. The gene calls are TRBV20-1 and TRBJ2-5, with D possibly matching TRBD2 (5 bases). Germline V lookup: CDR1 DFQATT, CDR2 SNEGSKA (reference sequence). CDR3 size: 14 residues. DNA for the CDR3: TGCACTGCTAGAGGGCGGTGGGAGAAGGAGACCCAGTACTTC. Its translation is CTARGRWEKETQYF.

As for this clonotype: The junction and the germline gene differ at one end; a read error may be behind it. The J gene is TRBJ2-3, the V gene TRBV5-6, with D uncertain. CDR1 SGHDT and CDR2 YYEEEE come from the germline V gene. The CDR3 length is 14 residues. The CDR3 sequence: CANSLGRLVDTQYF. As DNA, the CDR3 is TGTGCCAACAGCTTGGGTCGATTGGTAGATACGCAATATTTT.

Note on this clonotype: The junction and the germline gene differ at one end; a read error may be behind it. For the CDR3, the DNA is TGCAGCATACAGGTTGCCCACTCTGCAAACACCACATATTTT. This gives the protein CSIQVAHSANTTYF. The chain carries TRBV29-1 and TRBJ1-3; a possible D gene is TRBD1 (5 bases). In germline, CDR1 is SQVTM, CDR2 ANQGSEA. CDR3 length equals 14 residues. Full variable domain (missing parts from reference TRBV29-1 and TRBJ1-3): SAVISQKPSRDICQRGTSLTIQCQVDSQVTMMFWYRQQPGQSLTLIATANQGSEATYESGFVIDKFPISRPNLTFSTLTVSNMSPEDSSIYLCSIQVAHSANTTYFGEGSWLTVV.

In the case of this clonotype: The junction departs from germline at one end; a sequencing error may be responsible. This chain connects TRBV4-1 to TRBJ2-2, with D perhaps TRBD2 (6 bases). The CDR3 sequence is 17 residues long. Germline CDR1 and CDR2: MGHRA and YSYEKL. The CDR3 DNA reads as TGCGCCAGTAGCTCCCGGACTAACGGGACGAACACCGGGGACCTGTTTTTT. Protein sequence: CASSSRTNGTNTGDLFF.

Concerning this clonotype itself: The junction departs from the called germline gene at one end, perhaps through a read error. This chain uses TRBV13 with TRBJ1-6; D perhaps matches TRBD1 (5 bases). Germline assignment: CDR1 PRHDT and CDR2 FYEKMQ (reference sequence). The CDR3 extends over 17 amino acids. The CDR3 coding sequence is TGTGCCAGCAGCCAAAACGACAGAAGCTCCTATAATTCAGCCCTCCATTTT. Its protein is CASSQNDRSSYNSALHF.

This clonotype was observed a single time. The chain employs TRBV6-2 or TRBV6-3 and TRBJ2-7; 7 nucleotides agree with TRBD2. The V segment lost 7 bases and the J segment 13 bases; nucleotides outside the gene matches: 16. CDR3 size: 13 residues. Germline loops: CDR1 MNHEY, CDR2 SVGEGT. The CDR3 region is CASNGGSSYEYYF. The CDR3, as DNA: TGTGCCAGCAACGGCGGGAGTTCATACGAGTATTACTTC.

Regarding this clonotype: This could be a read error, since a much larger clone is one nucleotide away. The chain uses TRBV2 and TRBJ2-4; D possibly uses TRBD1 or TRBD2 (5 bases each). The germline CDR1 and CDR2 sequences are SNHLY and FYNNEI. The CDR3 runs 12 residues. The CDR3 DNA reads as TGTGCCAGCACCCGGGGCGGAAACATTCAGTGCTTC. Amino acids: CASTRGGNIQCF.

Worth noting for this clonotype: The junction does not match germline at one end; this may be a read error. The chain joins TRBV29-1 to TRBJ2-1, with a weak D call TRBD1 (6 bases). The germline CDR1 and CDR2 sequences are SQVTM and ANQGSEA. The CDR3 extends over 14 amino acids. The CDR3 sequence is CSVHTSLWDNKQFF. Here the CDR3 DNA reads TGCAGCGTTCATACTAGTCTTTGGGACAATAAGCAGTTCTTC.

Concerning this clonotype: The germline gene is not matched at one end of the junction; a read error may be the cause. The CDR3 DNA reads as TGCACCAGCAGCTTAAAAGTCGGAGGCTACGAGCAGTACTTC. Translating gives CTSSLKVGGYEQYF. The chain uses TRBV11-2 and TRBJ2-7, with a weak D call TRBD2 (5 bases). CDR1 is SGHAT and CDR2 is FQNNGV in the germline V gene. The CDR3 covers 14 residues.

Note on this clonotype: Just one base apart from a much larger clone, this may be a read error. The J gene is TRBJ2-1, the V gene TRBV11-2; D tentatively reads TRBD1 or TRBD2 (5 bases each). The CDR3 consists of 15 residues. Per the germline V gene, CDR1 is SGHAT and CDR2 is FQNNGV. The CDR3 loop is CASILGPEGSNEQFF. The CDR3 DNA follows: TGTGCCAGCATCTTAGGACCTGAGGGGAGCAATGAGCAGTTCTTC.

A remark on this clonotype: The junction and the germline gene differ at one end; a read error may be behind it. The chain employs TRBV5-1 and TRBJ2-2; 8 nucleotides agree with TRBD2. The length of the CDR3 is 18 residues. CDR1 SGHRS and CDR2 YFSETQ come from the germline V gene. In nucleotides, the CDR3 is TGTGCCAACAGCCCTCTGGCGGGGGGAGCGAGGGACACCGGGGAGCTGTTTTTT. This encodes CANSPLAGGARDTGELFF.